The T cell receptor beta chain under discussion was sequenced for a study of T-cell memory formation after mild COVID-19. The wider study: For the most part, TCR clusters were specific to one donor. Study-wide points: Contracting CD4+ clones sat mainly in CM and EM; CD8+ in EMRA. Day 15 to 85 contracting clones showed balanced CD4/CD8; day 15 to 37 expanders favored CD4+.

This CDR3 contains 11 residues. CDR1 and CDR2 (germline): MNHNS, SASEGT. Between the trimmed V and J ends, which lost 8 bases and 3 bases, there was a span of 8 bases. 5'RACE, which relied on constant-segment primers, yielded TCR alpha and TCR beta cDNA libraries carrying sample barcodes and UMIs. TCRdb re-called the 5' RACE reads with MiXCR, one entry per CDR3 protein. The sample holds 110,000 or so distinct CDR3 sequences, 22% seen once. Regarding this clonotype: Its antigen remains unknown.

This receptor was taken from a man younger than 35 who had mild COVID-19 (a few samples of this study predate the infection). Cell type and time point are not known. Source material: PBMCs or a T cell subset sorted from them (not recorded which). This chain connects TRBV6-1 to TRBJ2-7, with D unresolved. CDR3 sequence: CASSGVYEQYF. DNA for the CDR3: TGTGCCAGCTCTGGGGTCTACGAGCAGTACTTC.